Below, 19 T cell receptor beta chains from the same sample are listed, as sequenced in a study of T cells expressing NK-cell markers. TCRdb reprocessed the 5' RACE reads, keeping one entry per CDR3 protein, no DNA. With about 160,000 distinct CDR3 sequences in the sample, the ten largest clones hold 20% to 25%. The material sequenced was blood T cells: a sorted CD56 or NKG2C T cell subset, CD4+ or CD8+ T cells, or bulk PBMC T cells (not recorded which). The receptors stem from a man aged 18-69 years in good health.

The J gene is TRBJ2-7, the V gene TRBV6-1; there is no DNA to check the TCRdb D call of TRBD1. This CDR3 has 14 residues. Germline CDR1 MNHNS, CDR2 SASEGT. This CDR3 reads CASIMPGHPYEQYF.

The gene calls are TRBV9 and TRBJ2-1; the D call from TCRdb, TRBD1, cannot be confirmed without DNA. The CDR3 consists of 17 residues. Germline CDR1 SGDLS, CDR2 YYNGEE. CDR3 protein: CASSYPIGGSSHNEQFF.

The CDR3 sequence is CSAPGQNTGELFFF. This chain uses TRBV29-1 with TRBJ2-2; there is no DNA to check the TCRdb D call of TRBD1. The CDR3 spans 14 residues. CDR1 and CDR2 from the germline V gene are SQVTM and ANQGSEA.

The chain has TRBV20-1 and TRBJ1-2. The CDR3 extends over 15 amino acids. CDR1 and CDR2 from the germline V gene are DFQATT and SNEGSKA (reference sequence). This chain's CDR3 is CSARDPIYQNYGYTF.

The CDR3 loop reads CASSPQGAISDTQYF. The chain couples TRBV12-3 or TRBV12-4 to TRBJ2-3; the TCRdb call, TRBD1, lacks DNA for checking. This CDR3 is 15 amino acids long.

The chain carries TRBV7-9 and TRBJ2-1; absent DNA, TCRdb's TRBD2 call cannot be checked. Germline V gene lookup returns CDR1 SEHNR and CDR2 FQNEAQ (reference sequence). The CDR3 has 15 residues. The CDR3 loop reads CASSPDRAPLHEQFF.

The V gene is TRBV2, the J gene TRBJ2-1; the TRBD1 assignment by TCRdb is unverifiable without DNA. The CDR3 length is 16 residues. Looked up from germline, CDR1 is SNHLY and CDR2 is FYNNEI. The CDR3: CASSDRGALAYNEQFF.

The chain uses TRBV7-9 and TRBJ2-1; TCRdb's D call of TRBD2 is untestable without DNA. The CDR3 is made up of 15 amino acids. Germline lookup yields CDR1 SEHNR and CDR2 FQNEAQ (reference sequence). This CDR3 reads CASRSTSGGPDEQFF. Supplemented by reference TRBV7-9 and TRBJ2-1, the full variable domain reads DTGVSQNPRHKITKRGQNVTFRCDPISEHNRLYWYRQTLGQGPEFLTYFQNEAQLEKSRLLSDRFSAERPKGSFSTLEIQRTEQGDSAMYLCASRSTSGGPDEQFFGPGTRLTVL.

The genes are TRBV7-7 and TRBJ2-2; lacking DNA, the TRBD1 call made by TCRdb goes unchecked. Germline values: CDR1 SSHAT, CDR2 FNYEAQ (reference sequence). This CDR3 is built from 15 residues. The CDR3 sequence: CASSLAVGATGELFF.

The chain joins TRBV28 to TRBJ1-4. Germline V gene data show CDR1 as MDHEN and CDR2 as SYDVKM. There are 17 residues in the CDR3. CDR3 sequence: CASSPVDQGETNEKLFF.

The chain employs TRBV6-1 and TRBJ1-2; TCRdb gives TRBD1 as the D gene, but with no DNA this cannot be confirmed. Germline CDR1 is MNHNS and CDR2 is SASEGT. The CDR3 length is 16 residues. CDR3 sequence reads: CASRIHQGMMSYGYTF.

CDR3 sequence reads: CASSATGGDYTDTQYF. The V gene is TRBV9, the J gene TRBJ2-3; without DNA, the TCRdb call of TRBD1 cannot be checked. The CDR3 contains 16 residues. Germline values: CDR1 SGDLS, CDR2 YYNGEE.

The chain is built from TRBV7-9 and TRBJ1-1. This CDR3 region has 14 residues. Germline V CDR1 and CDR2: SEHNR, FQNEAQ (reference sequence). CDR3: CASSRDKKNTEAFF.

This rearrangement joins TRBV6-1 to TRBJ1-1. The CDR3 is 14 amino acids. Germline loops: CDR1 MNHNS, CDR2 SASEGT. The CDR3 sequence: CASSLADGGTEAFF.

The chain recombines TRBV24-1 with TRBJ2-3; absent DNA, TCRdb's TRBD1 call cannot be checked. This CDR3 contains 17 residues. Germline V gives CDR1 KGHDR, CDR2 SFDVKD. This CDR3 is CATSDLQPGGRTDTQYF.

The chain has TRBV7-9 and TRBJ2-2; TCRdb outputs TRBD2, but without DNA this stays unchecked. The CDR3 totals 15 residues. Germline V gives CDR1 SEHNR, CDR2 FQNEAQ (reference sequence). CDR3 residues: CASRHLAGTTGELFF.

The V gene is TRBV18, the J gene TRBJ2-6; TCRdb's D call, TRBD1, is unchecked because there is no DNA. The CDR3 is made up of 17 amino acids. CDR1 is KGHSH, CDR2 LQKENI, per germline. CDR3 protein: CASSPGQGALGANVLTF. The whole variable domain, remainder taken from reference TRBV18 and TRBJ2-6, is NAGVMQNPRHLVRRRGQEARLRCSPMKGHSHVYWYRQLPEEGLKFMVYLQKENIIDESGMPKERFSAEFPKEGPSILRIQQVVRGDSAAYFCASSPGQGALGANVLTFGAGSRLTVL.

This sequence joins TRBV6-1 and TRBJ1-5; checking the TCRdb D call of TRBD1 is not possible without DNA. From germline, CDR1 is MNHNS and CDR2 SASEGT. The CDR3 totals 16 residues. CDR3 region: CASRDDRGRSNQPQHF.

The chain employs TRBV7-6 and TRBJ1-2. This CDR3 is built from 12 residues. CDR1 is SGHVS and CDR2 is FNYEAQ in the germline V gene. The CDR3 sequence is CASSPNGGGYTF.